The entry below gives a single T cell receptor beta chain sequence along with its context. Antigen: not known. Single viable CD3+CD4+CD8-CD45RO+ cells were sorted as the memory CD4+ T cells. These data are taken from a study of memory CD4+ T cells and cytomegalovirus serostatus. Study overall: Of the healthy Belgian adults, 9 were CMV seropositive and 20 to 30 seronegative.

This CDR3 has 15 residues. Germline lookup yields CDR1 SGHKS and CDR2 YYEKEE (reference sequence). Trimming took off 4 bases at V and 2 bases at J, with 13 bases between the two ends. Regarding the study as a whole: CD4+ memory repertoires contained about two fifths of the roughly 150 reported CMV TCRbeta sequences.

Produced via immunoSEQ multiplex PCR; TCRdb's table is partial and in-frame only. The profile shows 50,000 to 65,000 clones, over 60% of them singletons. J is TRBJ1-5 and V is TRBV5-5; D is unclear. Sequenced material: memory CD4+ T cells from blood. This receptor was obtained from an adult in good health and CMV-seropositive. The CDR3: CASSLRREGNQPQHF. Written as DNA, the CDR3 is TGTGCCAGCAGCCTTAGAAGGGAGGGCAATCAGCCCCAGCATTTT.